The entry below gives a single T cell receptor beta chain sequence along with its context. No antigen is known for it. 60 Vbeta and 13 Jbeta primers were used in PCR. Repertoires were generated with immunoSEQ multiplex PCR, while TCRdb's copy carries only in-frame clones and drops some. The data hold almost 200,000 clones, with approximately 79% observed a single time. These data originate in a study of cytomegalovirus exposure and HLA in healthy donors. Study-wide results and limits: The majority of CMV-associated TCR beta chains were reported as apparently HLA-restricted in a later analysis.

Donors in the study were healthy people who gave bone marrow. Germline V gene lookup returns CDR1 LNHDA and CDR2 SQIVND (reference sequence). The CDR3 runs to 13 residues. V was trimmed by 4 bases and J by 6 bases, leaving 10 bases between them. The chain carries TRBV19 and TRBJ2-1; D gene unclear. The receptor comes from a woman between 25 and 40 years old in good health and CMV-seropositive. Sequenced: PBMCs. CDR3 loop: CASSTRLPNEQFF. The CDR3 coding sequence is TGTGCCAGTAGTACCCGCCTACCCAATGAGCAGTTCTTC.